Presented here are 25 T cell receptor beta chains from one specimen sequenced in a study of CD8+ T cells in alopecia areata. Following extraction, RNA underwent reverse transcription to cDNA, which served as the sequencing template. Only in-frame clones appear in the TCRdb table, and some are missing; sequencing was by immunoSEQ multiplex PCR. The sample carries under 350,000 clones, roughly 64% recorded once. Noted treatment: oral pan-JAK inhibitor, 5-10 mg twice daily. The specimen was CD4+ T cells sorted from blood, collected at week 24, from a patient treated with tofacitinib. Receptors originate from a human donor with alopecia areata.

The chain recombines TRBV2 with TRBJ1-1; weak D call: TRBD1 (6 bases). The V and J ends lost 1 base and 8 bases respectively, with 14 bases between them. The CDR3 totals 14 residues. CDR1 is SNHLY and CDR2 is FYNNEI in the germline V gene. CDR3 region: CASSEVKGVGEAFF. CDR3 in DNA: TGTGCCAGCAGTGAAGTTAAGGGGGTCGGCGAAGCTTTCTTT. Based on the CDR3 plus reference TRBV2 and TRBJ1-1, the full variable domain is EPEVTQTPSHQVTQMGQEVILRCVPISNHLYFYWYRQILGQKVEFLVSFYNNEISEKSEIFDDQFSVERPDGSNFTLKIRSTKLEDSAMYFCASSEVKGVGEAFFGQGTRLTVV.

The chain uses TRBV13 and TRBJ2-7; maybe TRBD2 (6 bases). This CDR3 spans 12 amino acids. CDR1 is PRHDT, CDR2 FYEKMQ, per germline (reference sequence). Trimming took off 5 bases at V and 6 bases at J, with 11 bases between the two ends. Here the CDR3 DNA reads TGTGCCAGCAGCACCCAGGAGGGCGAGCAGTACTTC. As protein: CASSTQEGEQYF.

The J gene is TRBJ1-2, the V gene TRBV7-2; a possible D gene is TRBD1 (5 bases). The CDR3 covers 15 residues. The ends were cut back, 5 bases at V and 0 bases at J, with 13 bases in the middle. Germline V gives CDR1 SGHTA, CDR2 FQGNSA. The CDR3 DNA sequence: TGTGCCAGCAGCCTAAGTGGGACGGCTAACTATGGCTACACCTTC. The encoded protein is CASSLSGTANYGYTF.

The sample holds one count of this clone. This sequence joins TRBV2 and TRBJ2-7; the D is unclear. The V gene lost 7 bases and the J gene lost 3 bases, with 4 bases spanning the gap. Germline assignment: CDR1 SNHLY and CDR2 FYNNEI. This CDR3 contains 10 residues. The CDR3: CASKDYEQYF. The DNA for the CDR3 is TGTGCCAGCAAGGACTACGAGCAGTACTTC.

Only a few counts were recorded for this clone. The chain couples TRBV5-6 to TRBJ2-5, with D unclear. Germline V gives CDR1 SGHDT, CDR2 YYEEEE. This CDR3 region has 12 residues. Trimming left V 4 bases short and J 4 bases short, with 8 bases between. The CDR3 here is CASSLLRETQYF. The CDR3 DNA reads TGTGCCAGCAGCCTCTTACGAGAGACCCAGTACTTC.

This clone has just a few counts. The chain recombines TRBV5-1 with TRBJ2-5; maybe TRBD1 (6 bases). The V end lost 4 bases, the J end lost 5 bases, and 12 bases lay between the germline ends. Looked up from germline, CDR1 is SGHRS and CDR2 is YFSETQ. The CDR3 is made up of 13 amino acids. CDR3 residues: CASSQGSRETQYF. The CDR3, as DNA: TGCGCCAGCAGCCAGGGGTCCCGGGAGACCCAGTACTTC. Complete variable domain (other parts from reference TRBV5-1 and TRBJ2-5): KAGVTQTPRYLIKTRGQQVTLSCSPISGHRSVSWYQQTPGQGLQFLFEYFSETQRNKGNFPGRFSGRQFSNSRSEMNVSTLELGDSALYLCASSQGSRETQYFGPGTRLLVL.

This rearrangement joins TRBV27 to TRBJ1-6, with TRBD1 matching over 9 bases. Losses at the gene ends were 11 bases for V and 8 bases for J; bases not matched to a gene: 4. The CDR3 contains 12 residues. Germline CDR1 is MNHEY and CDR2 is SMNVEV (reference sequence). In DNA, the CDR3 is TGTGCCGGGACAGGGCAAGATTCACCCCTCCACTTT. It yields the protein CAGTGQDSPLHF.

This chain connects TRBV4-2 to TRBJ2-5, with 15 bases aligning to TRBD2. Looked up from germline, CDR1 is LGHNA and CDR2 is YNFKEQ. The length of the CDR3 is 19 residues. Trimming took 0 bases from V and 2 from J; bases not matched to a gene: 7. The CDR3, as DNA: TGTGCCAGCAGCCAAGATGGACTAGCGGGGGGGCCGCGGCAAGAGACCCAGTACTTC. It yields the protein CASSQDGLAGGPRQETQYF.

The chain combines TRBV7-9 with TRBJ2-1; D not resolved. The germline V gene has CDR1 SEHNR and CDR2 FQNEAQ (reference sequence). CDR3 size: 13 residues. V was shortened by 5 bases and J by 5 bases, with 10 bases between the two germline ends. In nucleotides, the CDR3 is TGTGCCAGCAGCACCGACGGACACAATGAGCAGTTCTTC. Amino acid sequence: CASSTDGHNEQFF.

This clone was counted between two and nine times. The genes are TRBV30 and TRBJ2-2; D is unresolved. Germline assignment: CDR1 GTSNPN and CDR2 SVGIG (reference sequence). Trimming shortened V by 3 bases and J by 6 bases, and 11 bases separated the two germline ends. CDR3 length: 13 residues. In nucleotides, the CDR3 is TGTGCCTGGAGCCCCTCTAGGGCCGGGGAGCTGTTTTTT. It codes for CAWSPSRAGELFF.

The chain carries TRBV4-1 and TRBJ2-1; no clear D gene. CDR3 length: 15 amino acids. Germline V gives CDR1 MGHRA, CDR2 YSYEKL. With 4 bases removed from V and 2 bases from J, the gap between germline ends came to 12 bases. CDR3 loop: CASSPLYRAYNEQFF. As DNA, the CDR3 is TGCGCCAGCAGCCCTTTGTATAGGGCCTACAATGAGCAGTTCTTC.

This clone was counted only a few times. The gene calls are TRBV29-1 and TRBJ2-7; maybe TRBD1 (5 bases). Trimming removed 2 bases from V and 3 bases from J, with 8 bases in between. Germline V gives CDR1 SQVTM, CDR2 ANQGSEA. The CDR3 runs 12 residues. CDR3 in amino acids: CSVETRVYEQYF. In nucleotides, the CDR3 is TGCAGCGTTGAAACCAGGGTCTACGAGCAGTACTTC.

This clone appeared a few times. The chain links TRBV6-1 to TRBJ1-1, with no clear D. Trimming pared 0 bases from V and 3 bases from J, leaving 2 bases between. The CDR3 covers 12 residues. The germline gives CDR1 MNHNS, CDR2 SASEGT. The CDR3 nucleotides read TGTGCCAGCAGTGAAGCGCACACTGAAGCTTTCTTT. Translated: CASSEAHTEAFF.

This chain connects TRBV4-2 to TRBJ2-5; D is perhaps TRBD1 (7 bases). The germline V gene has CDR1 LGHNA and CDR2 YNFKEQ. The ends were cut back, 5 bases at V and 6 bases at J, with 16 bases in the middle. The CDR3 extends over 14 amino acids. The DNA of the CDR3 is TGTGCCAGCAGCAGCGACAGGGAGGTAAAGACCCAGTACTTC. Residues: CASSSDREVKTQYF.

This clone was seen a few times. The CDR3 region is CAISESTEETQYF. The CDR3, as DNA: TGTGCCATCAGTGAGTCTACTGAAGAGACCCAGTACTTC. V usage is TRBV10-3 and J usage is TRBJ2-5; D uncertain. Trimming took 0 bases from V and 3 from J, leaving 5 bases between them. The germline CDR1 and CDR2 sequences are ENHRY and SYGVKD. The CDR3 contains 13 residues.

This CDR3 reads CASSRWVPGSLRHYEQYF. The CDR3 coding sequence is TGTGCCAGCAGCCGTTGGGTTCCAGGCAGCTTACGTCACTACGAGCAGTACTTC. V and J are TRBV28 and TRBJ2-7; D is unclear. The germline V gene has CDR1 MDHEN and CDR2 SYDVKM. The CDR3 runs to 18 residues. The V end lost 6 bases, the J end lost 3 bases, and 27 bases lay between the germline ends.

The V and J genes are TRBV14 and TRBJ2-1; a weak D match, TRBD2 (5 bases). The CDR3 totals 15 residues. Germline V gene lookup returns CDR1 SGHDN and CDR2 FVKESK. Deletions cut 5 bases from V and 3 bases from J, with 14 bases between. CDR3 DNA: TGTGCCAGCAGCGCCCCAGGCGGGTTCTACAATGAGCAGTTCTTC. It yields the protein CASSAPGGFYNEQFF.

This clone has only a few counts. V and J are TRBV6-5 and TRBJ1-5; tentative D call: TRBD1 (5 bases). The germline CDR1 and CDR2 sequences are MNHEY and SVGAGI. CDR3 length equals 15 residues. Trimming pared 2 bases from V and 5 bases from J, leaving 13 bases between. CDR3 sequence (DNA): TGTGCCAGCAGTTACACGGGGATAGGGGATCAGCCCCAGCATTTT. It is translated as CASSYTGIGDQPQHF.

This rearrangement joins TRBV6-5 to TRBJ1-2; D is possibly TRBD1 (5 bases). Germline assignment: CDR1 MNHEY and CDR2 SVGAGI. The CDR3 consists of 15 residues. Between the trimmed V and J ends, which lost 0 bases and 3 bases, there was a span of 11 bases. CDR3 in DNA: TGTGCCAGCAGTTACTCGGCTGGGGCATACTATGGCTACACCTTC. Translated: CASSYSAGAYYGYTF.

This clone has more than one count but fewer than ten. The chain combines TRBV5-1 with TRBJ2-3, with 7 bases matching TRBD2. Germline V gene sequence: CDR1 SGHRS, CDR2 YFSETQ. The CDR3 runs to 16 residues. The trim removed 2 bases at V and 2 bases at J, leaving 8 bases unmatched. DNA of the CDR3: TGCGCCAGCAGCTTAGGAGTGAGCGGGGTCACAGATACGCAGTATTTT. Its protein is CASSLGVSGVTDTQYF. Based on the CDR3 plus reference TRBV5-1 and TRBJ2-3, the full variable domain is KAGVTQTPRYLIKTRGQQVTLSCSPISGHRSVSWYQQTPGQGLQFLFEYFSETQRNKGNFPGRFSGRQFSNSRSEMNVSTLELGDSALYLCASSLGVSGVTDTQYFGPGTRLTVL.

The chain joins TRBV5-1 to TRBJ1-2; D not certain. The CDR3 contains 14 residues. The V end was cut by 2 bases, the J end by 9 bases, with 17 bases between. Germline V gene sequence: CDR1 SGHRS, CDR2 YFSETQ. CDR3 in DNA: TGCGCCAGCAGCTTCGAGACGGGTTTAACAAGCTACACCTTC. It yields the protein CASSFETGLTSYTF.

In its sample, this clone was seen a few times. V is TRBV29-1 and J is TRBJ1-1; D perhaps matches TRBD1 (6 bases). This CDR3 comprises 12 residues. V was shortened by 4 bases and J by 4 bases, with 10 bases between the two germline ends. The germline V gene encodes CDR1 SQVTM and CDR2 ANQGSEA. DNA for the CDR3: TGCAGCGTTGTCCAGGGGCTCACTGAAGCTTTCTTT. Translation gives CSVVQGLTEAFF. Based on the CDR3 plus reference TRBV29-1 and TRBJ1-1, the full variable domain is SAVISQKPSRDICQRGTSLTIQCQVDSQVTMMFWYRQQPGQSLTLIATANQGSEATYESGFVIDKFPISRPNLTFSTLTVSNMSPEDSSIYLCSVVQGLTEAFFGQGTRLTVV.

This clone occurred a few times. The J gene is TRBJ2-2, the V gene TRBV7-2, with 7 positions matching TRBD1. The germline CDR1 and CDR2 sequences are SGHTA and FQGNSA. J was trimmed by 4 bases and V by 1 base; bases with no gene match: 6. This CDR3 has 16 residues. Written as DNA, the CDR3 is TGTGCCAGCAGCTTAGTAAGACAGGGAAGCACCGGGGAGCTGTTTTTT. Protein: CASSLVRQGSTGELFF.

Here the CDR3 reads CSVEATPDSYTF. The CDR3 DNA follows: TGCAGCGTTGAAGCTACCCCCGATAGCTACACCTTC. The chain uses TRBV29-1 and TRBJ1-2; D ambiguous. Germline V gene data show CDR1 as SQVTM and CDR2 as ANQGSEA. The CDR3 has 12 amino acids. Trimming took off 1 base at V and 9 bases at J, with 12 bases between the two ends.

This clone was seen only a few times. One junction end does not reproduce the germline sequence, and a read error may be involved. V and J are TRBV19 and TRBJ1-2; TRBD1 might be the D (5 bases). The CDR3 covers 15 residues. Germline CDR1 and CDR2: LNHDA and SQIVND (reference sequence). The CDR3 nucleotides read TGTGCCAGTAGTATAGATGCTCCATCAGGGCCGGGCTTCACCTTC. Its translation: CASSIDAPSGPGFTF.